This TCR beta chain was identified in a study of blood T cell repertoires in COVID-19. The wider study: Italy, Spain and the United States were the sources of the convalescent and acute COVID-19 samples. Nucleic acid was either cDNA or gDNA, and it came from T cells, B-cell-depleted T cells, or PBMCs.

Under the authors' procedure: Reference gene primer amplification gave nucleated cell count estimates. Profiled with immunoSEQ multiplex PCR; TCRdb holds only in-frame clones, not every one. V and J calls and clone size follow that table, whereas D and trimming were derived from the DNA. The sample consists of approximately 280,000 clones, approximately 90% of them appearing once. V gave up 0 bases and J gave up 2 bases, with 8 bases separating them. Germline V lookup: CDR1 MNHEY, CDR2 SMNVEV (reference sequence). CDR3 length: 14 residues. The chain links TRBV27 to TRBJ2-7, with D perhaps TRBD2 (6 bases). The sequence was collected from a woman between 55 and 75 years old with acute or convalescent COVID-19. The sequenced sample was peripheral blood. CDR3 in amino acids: CASSLSGLTYEQYF. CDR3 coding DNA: TGTGCCAGCAGTTTATCGGGACTGACCTACGAGCAGTACTTC.